This T cell receptor beta chain was sequenced during a study of early T cells in non-severe SARS-CoV-2 infection. Across the study: Chains were not paired, and sequencing was done on bulk RNA from unsorted whole blood.

This clonotype has at least ten counts. An end of the junction does not agree with germline; a read error may underlie this. Attached unique molecular identifiers marked individual cDNA molecules. Each CDR3 protein gets one entry after TCRdb re-called the 5' RACE reads with MiXCR. The sample yields roughly 53,000 distinct CDR3 sequences, more than 9% seen once. This CDR3 is 14 amino acids long. Germline values: CDR1 ENHRY, CDR2 SYGVKD. The material sequenced was whole blood. The sequence came from an adult who was a healthcare worker with PCR-confirmed SARS-CoV-2 infection or an uninfected control (not recorded which). The chain uses TRBV10-3 and TRBJ1-6; weak D call: TRBD1 (5 bases). Here the CDR3 reads CAIKDTSDNSPLHF. The CDR3 DNA is TGTGCCATCAAGGACACCTCCGATAATTCACCCCTCCACTTT.